What follows describes a single T cell receptor (beta chain). Its antigen is currently unknown. With 60 Vbeta and 13 Jbeta primers, the PCR was carried out. Repertoires were generated with immunoSEQ multiplex PCR, while TCRdb's copy carries only in-frame clones and drops some. The sample contains more than 75,000 clones, around four fifths of which appear only once. The V end lost 0 bases, the J end lost 5 bases, and 17 bases lay between the germline ends. In germline, CDR1 is SGHDT, CDR2 YYEEEE. CDR3 length equals 16 residues. These data are taken from a study of cytomegalovirus exposure and HLA in healthy donors. General study findings and limits: Overall, about 160 TCR beta chains were annotated as cytomegalovirus-associated. An analysis done earlier found most TCR beta V segments productive about 87% or about 30% of the time.

The rearrangement joins TRBV5-6 to TRBJ2-5; no definite D call. The sequenced sample consisted of PBMCs. The TCR was taken from a woman in her forties or fifties in good health and CMV-seropositive. CDR3 coding DNA: TGTGCCAGCAGCTTGGGTGCAATCCAACAATCTGAGACCCAGTACTTC. Translated, it gives CASSLGAIQQSETQYF.